This T cell receptor beta chain is from a study of T cell changes during pregnancy in multiple sclerosis. The method was immunoSEQ multiplex PCR; TCRdb's version includes in-frame clones alone and lacks a portion of them. The table lists about 64,000 clones, less than 95% of them singletons. There are 15 residues in the CDR3. CDR1 and CDR2 from the germline V gene are MNHNS and SASEGT. Losses at the gene ends were 6 bases for V and 2 bases for J; bases not matched to a gene: 8. This clone came up a few times. This clonotype was obtained from a female donor in good health, enrolled as a control in a pregnancy study. Sequenced material: peripheral blood, taken in the second trimester of pregnancy. The V gene is TRBV6-1, the J gene TRBJ2-5; 8 bases fit TRBD2. The CDR3 DNA reads TGTGCCAGCAGACCCGAACTAGCGGCGCAAGAGACCCAGTACTTC. Translation gives CASRPELAAQETQYF.